One and the same sample provided the 7 T cell receptor beta chains below, sequenced in a study of T cell responses to AZD1222 COVID-19 vaccine. The data were produced by immunoSEQ multiplex PCR, yet TCRdb's version contains in-frame clones alone and is incomplete. The data hold 150,000 or so clones, with about 92% observed a single time. The specimen was peripheral blood, collected 28 days after the second AZD1222 dose. The receptors originated from an adult who received the AZD1222 COVID-19 vaccine.

The J gene is TRBJ2-5, the V gene TRBV11-1; D unresolved. The germline V gene encodes CDR1 SGHAT and CDR2 FQDESV (reference sequence). The CDR3 runs 15 residues. V was shortened by 5 bases and J by 0 bases, with 13 bases between the two germline ends. The CDR3 reads CASSQPLEYQETQYF. CDR3 DNA: TGTGCCAGCAGCCAGCCCCTAGAGTACCAAGAGACCCAGTACTTC.

This chain joins TRBV4-1 and TRBJ2-1; 10 bases fit TRBD2. The CDR3 is made up of 20 amino acids. CDR1 is MGHRA and CDR2 is YSYEKL in the germline V gene. V lost 1 base and J lost 7; bases outside the gene matches: 19. The DNA of the CDR3 is TGCGCCAGCAGCCAAGTGTCTAGCGGGAGAACTATCTATTTTACAAATGAGCAGTTCTTC. Protein: CASSQVSSGRTIYFTNEQFF.

The V and J genes are TRBV28 and TRBJ1-2; D call uncertain. The CDR3 has 13 residues. Trimming removed 6 bases from V and 0 bases from J, with 8 bases in between. Germline CDR1 MDHEN, CDR2 SYDVKM. CDR3 coding DNA: TGTGCCAGCAGCGGTGGATCTAACTATGGCTACACCTTC. Translation gives CASSGGSNYGYTF.

The V and J genes are TRBV6-2 or TRBV6-3 and TRBJ1-1, with D hard to call. CDR1 and CDR2 (germline): MNHEY, SVGEGT. The CDR3 runs to 15 residues. V was shortened by 0 bases and J by 1 base, with 9 bases between the two germline ends. DNA of the CDR3: TGTGCCAGCAGTTACTCGTGGGGAAGGAACACTGAAGCTTTCTTT. Encoded protein: CASSYSWGRNTEAFF.

This rearrangement joins TRBV11-3 to TRBJ1-1; D remains ambiguous. Germline V gene lookup returns CDR1 SGHNT and CDR2 YENEEA. The CDR3 is 13 residues long. Trimming stripped 2 bases from V and 3 bases from J, with 7 bases between. The CDR3 nucleotides read TGTGCCAGCAGCTTAAGGGAGGACACTGAAGCTTTCTTT. Residues: CASSLREDTEAFF.

This chain uses TRBV7-2 with TRBJ2-3; D is possibly TRBD2 (6 bases). Per the germline V gene, CDR1 is SGHTA and CDR2 is FQGNSA. V was clipped by 1 base and J by 4 bases, with 6 bases between them. The CDR3 is 13 residues long. In DNA form, the CDR3 reads TGTGCCAGCAGCTTAGGACTAGCAGATACGCAGTATTTT. Translated, it gives CASSLGLADTQYF.

This chain links TRBV7-3 with TRBJ2-1; D is possibly TRBD2 (6 bases). CDR1 is SGHTA and CDR2 is FQGTGA in the germline V gene. V was clipped by 4 bases and J by 11 bases, with 12 bases between them. The CDR3 is made up of 12 amino acids. CDR3 loop: CASSSSGTQQFF. CDR3 in DNA: TGTGCCAGCAGCTCCTCCGGGACTCAGCAGTTCTTC.